These T cell receptor beta chains were read from a single sample in a study of blood T cell repertoires in COVID-19. Assay: immunoSEQ multiplex PCR; the TCRdb copy retains only in-frame clones and omits some. The sample lists hundreds of thousands of clones, 75% to 85% occurring once. The sample consisted of peripheral blood. The receptors originated from a human donor in a cohort sampled during active COVID-19. Each CDR3 is given with its conserved first and last residue. The D gene is left open where the match is weak. Rows give clone size only sometimes, using once, few, many, or a class for an expanded clone.

clone size: -
CDR3 length: 15
D gene: -
V gene: TRBV7-9
J gene: TRBJ1-1
CDR3 DNA: TGTGCCAGCACAAAACTCGGTCCACTGAACACTGAAGCTTTCTTT
CDR3 protein: CASTKLGPLNTEAFF

clone size: -
CDR3 length: 14
D gene: -
V gene: TRBV6-5
J gene: TRBJ1-2
CDR3 DNA: TGTGCCAGCTCTCGGACAGAGACTAACTATGGCTACACCTTC
CDR3 protein: CASSRTETNYGYTF

clone size: -
CDR3 length: 13
D gene: -
V gene: TRBV30
J gene: TRBJ1-1
CDR3 DNA: TGTGCCTGGAGTACAGGGTTCGGCGCTGAAGCTTTCTTT
CDR3 protein: CAWSTGFGAEAFF

clone size: -
CDR3 length: 16
D gene: TRBD2
V gene: TRBV29-1
J gene: TRBJ2-3
CDR3 DNA: TGCAGCGTTGAAGATGCCGGGCTAGCGGGGTGGGATACGCAGTATTTT
CDR3 protein: CSVEDAGLAGWDTQYF

clone size: -
CDR3 length: 13
D gene: -
V gene: TRBV3-1/TRBV3-2
J gene: TRBJ1-2
CDR3 DNA: TGTGCCAGCAGCCCAAGGGGGAACTATGGCTACACCTTC
CDR3 protein: CASSPRGNYGYTF

clone size: once
CDR3 length: 17
D gene: -
V gene: TRBV21-1
J gene: TRBJ1-2
CDR3 DNA: TGTGCCAGCAGCTTACTTCATTTGGGACAGGGGATCTATGGCTACACCTTC
CDR3 protein: CASSLLHLGQGIYGYTF

clone size: few
CDR3 length: 13
D gene: -
V gene: TRBV12-3/TRBV12-4
J gene: TRBJ2-3
CDR3 DNA: TGTGCCAGCAGTTTGACAGGCACAGATACGCAGTATTTT
CDR3 protein: CASSLTGTDTQYF

clone size: -
CDR3 length: 16
D gene: TRBD1
V gene: TRBV5-6
J gene: TRBJ1-5
CDR3 DNA: TGTGCCAGCAGCTTCCGGGACAGGAGTTTCAATCAGCCCCAGCATTTT
CDR3 protein: CASSFRDRSFNQPQHF

clone size: once
CDR3 length: 17
D gene: -
V gene: TRBV5-1
J gene: TRBJ2-2
CDR3 DNA: TGCGCCAGCAGCCCGGAGAGGGACACTTCCGGCACCGGGGAGCTGTTTTTT
CDR3 protein: CASSPERDTSGTGELFF

clone size: -
CDR3 length: 17
D gene: TRBD1
V gene: TRBV4-2
J gene: TRBJ1-6
CDR3 DNA: TGTGCCAGCAGCCAATCTTCGCCGGGACAGGGTAATTCACCCCTCCACTTT
CDR3 protein: CASSQSSPGQGNSPLHF

clone size: -
CDR3 length: 11
D gene: -
V gene: TRBV20-1
J gene: TRBJ2-1
CDR3 DNA: TGCAGTGCTACGGGGGGCCGGGAGCAGTTCTTC
CDR3 protein: CSATGGREQFF

clone size: -
CDR3 length: 15
D gene: -
V gene: TRBV19
J gene: TRBJ1-3
CDR3 DNA: TGTGCCAGTAGTATCCTCGGGGTTGCTGGAAACACCATATATTTT
CDR3 protein: CASSILGVAGNTIYF

clone size: -
CDR3 length: 15
D gene: TRBD2
V gene: TRBV2
J gene: TRBJ2-1
CDR3 DNA: TGTGCCAGCAGATTGTTCGGGACTAGCGAAAATGAGCAGTTCTTC
CDR3 protein: CASRLFGTSENEQFF

clone size: -
CDR3 length: 15
D gene: -
V gene: TRBV5-1
J gene: TRBJ2-4
CDR3 DNA: TGCGCCAGCAGCTACGGGGGATCAGCCAAAAACATTCAGTACTTC
CDR3 protein: CASSYGGSAKNIQYF

clone size: -
CDR3 length: 14
D gene: -
V gene: TRBV3-1/TRBV3-2
J gene: TRBJ2-2
CDR3 DNA: TGTGCCGGAGGGAAGGGGACGAACACCGGGGAGCTGTTTTTT
CDR3 protein: CAGGKGTNTGELFF

clone size: -
CDR3 length: 13
D gene: -
V gene: TRBV15
J gene: TRBJ2-5
CDR3 DNA: TGTGCCACCAGCAAGGGACTTCAAGAGACCCAGTACTTC
CDR3 protein: CATSKGLQETQYF

clone size: once
CDR3 length: 15
D gene: -
V gene: TRBV5-1
J gene: TRBJ2-2
CDR3 DNA: TGCGCCAGCAGTGGGGGGACGGCCAACACCGGGGAGCTGTTTTTT
CDR3 protein: CASSGGTANTGELFF

clone size: once
CDR3 length: 16
D gene: -
V gene: TRBV10-1
J gene: TRBJ1-4
CDR3 DNA: TGCGCCAGCAGTGAGTCGCGGGCCTCAACTAATGAAAAACTGTTTTTT
CDR3 protein: CASSESRASTNEKLFF

clone size: -
CDR3 length: 12
D gene: TRBD1
V gene: TRBV7-9
J gene: TRBJ2-7
CDR3 DNA: TGTGCCAGCAGCTCGGACAGGCCCGAGCAGTACTTC
CDR3 protein: CASSSDRPEQYF

clone size: -
CDR3 length: 16
D gene: -
V gene: TRBV24-1
J gene: TRBJ2-1
CDR3 DNA: TGTGCCACCAGTGATTTCTTTACCAGGGGTTACAATGAGCAGTTCTTC
CDR3 protein: CATSDFFTRGYNEQFF

clone size: -
CDR3 length: 16
D gene: TRBD1
V gene: TRBV6-6
J gene: TRBJ1-6
CDR3 DNA: TGTGCCAGCAGTTATCCCGACAGGGTGAGGAATTCACCCCTCCACTTT
CDR3 protein: CASSYPDRVRNSPLHF

clone size: -
CDR3 length: 14
D gene: TRBD1
V gene: TRBV11-1
J gene: TRBJ2-3
CDR3 DNA: TGTGCCAGCAGCTGGGACAGGGTTACAGATACGCAGTATTTT
CDR3 protein: CASSWDRVTDTQYF

clone size: -
CDR3 length: 15
D gene: -
V gene: TRBV11-2
J gene: TRBJ2-7
CDR3 DNA: TGTGCCAGCAGCTTTAATAGGCAGGGGATCTACGAGCAGTACTTC
CDR3 protein: CASSFNRQGIYEQYF

clone size: -
CDR3 length: 16
D gene: TRBD1
V gene: TRBV7-8
J gene: TRBJ1-1
CDR3 DNA: TGTGCCAGCAGCTTCGATAGGGGGACAGCTCAGAACGGAGCTTTCTTT
CDR3 protein: CASSFDRGTAQNGAFF

clone size: -
CDR3 length: 15
D gene: TRBD1
V gene: TRBV2
J gene: TRBJ2-5
CDR3 DNA: TGTGCCAGCAGCCATAGGACAGGGGCCTTTCGGACCCAGTACTTC
CDR3 protein: CASSHRTGAFRTQYF

clone size: -
CDR3 length: 13
D gene: -
V gene: TRBV3-1/TRBV3-2
J gene: TRBJ1-1
CDR3 DNA: TGTGCCAGCAGCCAAGACGAGCGAACTGAAGCTTTCTTT
CDR3 protein: CASSQDERTEAFF

clone size: -
CDR3 length: 15
D gene: TRBD2
V gene: TRBV13
J gene: TRBJ2-3
CDR3 DNA: TGTGCCAGCACCGTGGGACTAGCGGGCACAGATACGCAGTATTTT
CDR3 protein: CASTVGLAGTDTQYF

clone size: -
CDR3 length: 15
D gene: -
V gene: TRBV6-5
J gene: TRBJ2-3
CDR3 DNA: TGTGCCAGCAGGCACTCAGGGGCCCCCACAGATACGCAGTATTTT
CDR3 protein: CASRHSGAPTDTQYF

clone size: -
CDR3 length: 11
D gene: -
V gene: TRBV25-1
J gene: TRBJ1-1
CDR3 DNA: TGTGCCAGCAGTGAGGTGGGCGAGGCTTTCTTT
CDR3 protein: CASSEVGEAFF

clone size: -
CDR3 length: 16
D gene: -
V gene: TRBV28
J gene: TRBJ1-2
CDR3 DNA: TGTGCCAGCAGTCATGGGGCCTACATAATTAGGTATGGCTACACCTTC
CDR3 protein: CASSHGAYIIRYGYTF

clone size: -
CDR3 length: 12
D gene: -
V gene: TRBV3-1/TRBV3-2
J gene: TRBJ2-7
CDR3 DNA: TGTGCCAGCAGCCAGAGGGGGTACGAGCAGTACTTC
CDR3 protein: CASSQRGYEQYF